The text below deals with one T cell receptor (beta chain). Germline-derived CDR1 and CDR2 are GTSNPN and SVGIG (reference sequence). The CDR3 loop spans 15 amino acids. The V gene end was trimmed by 2 bases and the J gene end by 8 bases; junction bases not matched to a gene: 9. This record comes from a study of blood T cell repertoires in COVID-19. Study overall: Spain, Italy and the United States supplied samples that represented acute and convalescent COVID-19. In each case, the material was cDNA or gDNA derived from T cells, B-cell-depleted T cells, or PBMCs.

Original analysis: The assay estimated nucleated cells by amplifying reference gene primers. Assay: immunoSEQ multiplex PCR; the TCRdb copy retains only in-frame clones and omits some. V and J calls and clone size are copied from that table; D and trimming were computed from the DNA. Of under 300,000 clones listed, under 85% are singletons. The sequenced sample was peripheral blood. The clonotype comes from a woman aged 40 to 50 with active or convalescent COVID-19. V gene TRBV30 combines with J gene TRBJ1-4; TRBD1 matches 9 bases. The CDR3 nucleotides are TGTGCCTGGAGTCAAGAGGACAGGGGAAGCGAAAAACTGTTTTTT. Translation: CAWSQEDRGSEKLFF.